This TCR beta chain is from a study of blood T cells in healthy people across ages (dated by TCRdb to the mid-2010s). Describing the broader study: In model experiments, template switching captured roughly one uniquely barcoded TCR beta cDNA molecule for every two T cells. Using deep sequencing normalized with unique cDNA molecular identifiers, the study measured how TCR beta repertoire diversity changes with age. Four age groups were formed from the donors: young (average approximately 15 years), middle-aged (approximately 39), aged (62) and long-lived (around 82). To avoid experimental bias, donors of different ages were distributed randomly across sequencing lanes. Two additional independent replicas of 1 million unique cDNA reads from the same blood draw were analyzed for two donors (one aged 18 to 30 and one aged 80 or older). Overall results and qualifications from the work: The CMV infection status of donors was not known, potentially confounding age-related changes in expanded clonotypes. Estimates of total diversity from one million sequenced T cells were regarded as lower bounds and underestimates. Compared with the aged group, the long-lived group had more naive CD4+ T cells, fewer expanded clones and increased TCR diversity, a pattern suggesting age selection. Because profiling used bulk unsorted PBMCs, naive and antigen-experienced compartments could not be compared conclusively. Observed TCR beta diversity per million T cells fell roughly linearly with age, and a significant reduction was already apparent by age around 44. Observed TCR beta diversity correlated strongly with the percentage of naive T cells measured by flow cytometry.

The CDR3 starts with the cysteine, ends with the phenylalanine, and has 15 residues. Left in the record is the CDR3 DNA by itself, 45 bases read in frame from the first base. CDR1 and CDR2 are read off the germline V gene (reference sequence) as GTSNPN and SVGIG. The V end loses 5 bases and the J end loses 4 bases, and a stretch of 20 bases separates them. The donors were roughly 39 Caucasian individuals from Russia, aged 6 to 90 years, who were systemically healthy. Around 10 milliliters of peripheral blood were collected from each donor into EDTA-treated Vacutainer tubes. Ficoll-Paque density-gradient centrifugation was used to isolate PBMCs, with at least 7 million per sample. Trizol reagent was used to extract total RNA from the PBMCs, yielding at least 6 micrograms per sample. For every donor, flow cytometry on a PBMC aliquot measured the percentage of naive CD45RAhigh/CD27high T cells. Library creation used 5' RACE. The sequencer listed for this sample is Illumina HiSeq 2500. A second about 7 to 12 cycle PCR used a sample-barcoded 5' primer and a J-beta primer mix. A unique molecular identifier was introduced onto each TCR beta cDNA molecule by a template-switch 5' adaptor carrying 12 random nucleotides. Each sample yielded at least 2.5 million CDR3-containing paired-end reads. The Mint cDNA synthesis kit, primed by a TRBC-specific oligonucleotide, was used to synthesize first-strand cDNA from all RNA. After uracil-DNA glycosylase treatment, a first 18-cycle PCR used universal primers M1SS and BC2_uni_R on all cDNA. The study's processing was this. For normalization, 1 million high-quality reads, each with a distinct molecular identifier, were randomly selected from each sample. Reads with shared molecular identifiers were discarded instead of being binned into consensus sequences. MiTCR, with a Q25 quality threshold and the strictest error-elimination algorithm, was used for CDR3 identification, clonotype clustering and error correction. A nonparametric unseen species model using Euler transformation provided a lower-bound estimate of total TCR beta diversity. The raw public reads went through TCRdb reprocessing: fastp at Q25, MiXCR clone calling, in-frame beta chains kept. When rows share a CDR3 protein, they turn into one entry using the most common DNA and genes. None of the V and J calls come from the authors' own analysis; TCRdb made them. In all, the sample holds 800,000 to 950,000 distinct CDR3 sequences, and under 50% of those were seen once. The ten largest clonotypes hold over 10% of the sample.

A remark on this clonotype: The antigen it binds to is not known. No much larger clone exists at a distance of one base, and base qualities are not known.

The sequence joins TRBV30 to TRBJ1-2; 5 matching bases give a weak D call of TRBD1. Sequencing was done on a sample of blood. The sequence derives from a man aged 25-45 years in good health. The DNA sequence is TGTGCCTGGTCCTTCGGGGCAGAGGTGCTCTATGGCTACACCTTC. It translates as CAWSFGAEVLYGYTF.